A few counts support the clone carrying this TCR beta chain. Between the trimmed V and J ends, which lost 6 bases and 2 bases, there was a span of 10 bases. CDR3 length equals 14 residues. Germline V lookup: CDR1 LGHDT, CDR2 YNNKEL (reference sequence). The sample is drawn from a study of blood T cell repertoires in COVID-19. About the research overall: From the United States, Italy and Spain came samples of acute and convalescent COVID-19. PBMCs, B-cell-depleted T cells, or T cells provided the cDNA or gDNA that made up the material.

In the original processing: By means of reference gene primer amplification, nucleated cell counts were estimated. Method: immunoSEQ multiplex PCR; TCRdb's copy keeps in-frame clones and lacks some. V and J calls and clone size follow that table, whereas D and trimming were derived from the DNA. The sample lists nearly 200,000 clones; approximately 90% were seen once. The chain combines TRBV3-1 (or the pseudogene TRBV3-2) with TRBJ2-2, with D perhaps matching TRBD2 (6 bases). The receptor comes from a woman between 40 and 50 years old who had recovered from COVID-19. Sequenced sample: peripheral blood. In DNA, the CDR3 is TGTGCCAGCAGATCCGGGACTAACACCGGGGAGCTGTTTTTT. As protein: CASRSGTNTGELFF.